The following is a TCR beta chain sequence with its context. The read finishes 3 residues shy of the CDR3 end, and the germline J gene is used to complete it. Within the sample, other DNA sequences also encode this same CDR3. The germline gives CDR1 SGHVS, CDR2 FQNEAQ. V gave up 1 base and J gave up 6 bases, with 19 bases separating them. The CDR3 has 17 residues. The entry originates in a study of T cells in women clearing cervical HPV infection. Method: immunoSEQ multiplex PCR; TCRdb's copy keeps in-frame clones and lacks some. The sample includes around 30,000 clones. The TCR sequence derives from a woman between 18 and 75 years old with a cervical HPV16 infection that either progressed to CIN3+ or cleared (not recorded which). Sequencing was performed on blood buffy coat. The chain uses TRBV7-8 and TRBJ1-3, with a tentative D call TRBD1 (6 bases). The sequenced part of the CDR3 DNA is TGTGCCAGCAGCTTAGTAATCGGGGGGCGCGATGTAAACACC. It codes for CASSLVIGGRDVNT. The entire CDR3 sequence reads CASSLVIGGRDVNTIYF.